Shown below are 12 T cell receptor beta chains from a single sample sequenced in a study of T-cell memory formation after mild COVID-19 (dated by TCRdb to 2020 to 2023). The library relied on 5' RACE. The sequencing machine was an Illumina NovaSeq 6000. TCRdb reprocessed the public reads (quality trimming at Q25 with fastp, clone calling with MiXCR) and kept in-frame beta chains. Each CDR3 protein gets just one entry, which takes the most common genes and DNA from the rows behind it. The sample table lists around 340,000 distinct CDR3 sequences, 14% of them with a count of one. In total, the top ten clones hold 20% to 25% of the sample. Sequencing was performed on PBMCs or a T cell subset sorted from them (not recorded which). Receptor source: a man younger than 35 who had mild COVID-19 (a few samples of this study predate the infection). The sample titles of this study are shuffled in the database, so cell type and time point are left out; the donor was told from shared clones.

The chain is built from TRBV4-1 and TRBJ2-6; 12 positions agree with TRBD2. CDR1 and CDR2 from the germline V gene are MGHRA and YSYEKL. The trim removed 4 bases at V and 0 bases at J, leaving 19 bases unmatched. The CDR3 is made up of 23 amino acids. Here the CDR3 reads CASSPPTATSGGELNSGANVLTF. CDR3 coding DNA: TGCGCCAGCAGCCCACCCACAGCGACTAGCGGGGGCGAACTTAACTCTGGGGCCAACGTCCTGACTTTC.

This clonotype has more than one count but fewer than ten. The chain uses TRBV2 and TRBJ2-7, with a possible D match to TRBD2 (6 bases). The V and J ends lost 6 bases and 2 bases respectively, with 17 bases between them. From germline, CDR1 is SNHLY and CDR2 FYNNEI. The CDR3 totals 15 residues. Written as DNA, the CDR3 is TGTGCCAGCAGAACCGGGACTGAGGATACCTACGAGCAGTACTTC. It codes for CASRTGTEDTYEQYF.

This chain connects TRBV5-1 to TRBJ1-1; D remains ambiguous. Germline V CDR1 and CDR2: SGHRS, YFSETQ. The length of the CDR3 is 13 residues. V was cut by 4 bases and J by 6 bases, with 13 bases left in between. The CDR3 protein is CASSPWAGSEAFF. The CDR3 region has the DNA TGCGCCAGCAGCCCTTGGGCAGGTTCTGAAGCTTTCTTT.

In the case of this clonotype: The germline gene is not matched at one end of the junction; a read error may be the cause. V gene TRBV11-2 combines with J gene TRBJ1-1; TRBD1 is a possible D gene (5 bases). CDR3 length: 13 amino acids. CDR1 is SGHAT and CDR2 is FQNNGV in the germline V gene. The CDR3: CDSSPITGSEAFF. In nucleotides, the CDR3 is TGTGACAGCAGCCCAATTACAGGTTCTGAAGCTTTCTTT.

This chain uses TRBV6-2 or TRBV6-3 with TRBJ1-1; D not certain. Germline V gives CDR1 MNHEY, CDR2 SVGEGT. This CDR3 spans 15 amino acids. V was shortened by 8 bases and J by 2 bases, with 18 bases between the two germline ends. The CDR3 is CASVGVPWSNTEAFF. CDR3 nucleotides: TGTGCCAGCGTCGGGGTCCCCTGGTCTAACACTGAAGCTTTCTTT.

There are many counts of this clonotype. The rearrangement links TRBV6-5 to TRBJ1-2, with D uncertain. The CDR3 extends over 13 amino acids. CDR1 is MNHEY, CDR2 SVGAGI, per germline. Trimming took off 0 bases at V and 8 bases at J, with 10 bases between the two ends. The CDR3: CASSYSRGRGYTF. In nucleotides, the CDR3 is TGTGCCAGCAGTTACTCCCGGGGTCGCGGCTACACCTTC.

V is TRBV29-1 and J is TRBJ2-3, with 7 nucleotides matching TRBD1. CDR1 is SQVTM and CDR2 is ANQGSEA in the germline V gene. The V segment lost 7 bases and the J segment 2 bases; nucleotides outside the gene matches: 6. This CDR3 region has 13 residues. The CDR3 DNA follows: TGCAGCGAAGGGACAGAGAACACAGATACGCAGTATTTT. Translated: CSEGTENTDTQYF.

This chain uses TRBV6-6 with TRBJ2-1; 7 bases align to TRBD2. CDR1 is MNHNY and CDR2 is SVGAGI in the germline V gene (reference sequence). V dropped 2 bases and J dropped 4; count of bases not matched to a gene: 2. CDR3 length: 14 residues. The CDR3 coding sequence is TGTGCCAGCAGTTACGGGGGGGATTACAATGAGCAGTTCTTC. Encoded protein: CASSYGGDYNEQFF.

This clonotype was recorded many times. The rearrangement uses TRBV10-3 and TRBJ1-5, with D possibly matching TRBD1 (5 bases). CDR1 is ENHRY, CDR2 SYGVKD, per germline. This CDR3 is built from 14 residues. The ends were cut back, 3 bases at V and 7 bases at J, with 13 bases in the middle. The CDR3 reads CAISDPTREQPQHF. The DNA for the CDR3 is TGTGCCATCAGTGATCCGACCAGGGAACAGCCCCAGCATTTT.

J is TRBJ2-1 and V is TRBV7-9, with 8 bases lining up with TRBD1. Germline-derived CDR1 and CDR2 are SEHNR and FQNEAQ (reference sequence). This CDR3 spans 15 amino acids. The V segment lost 6 bases and the J segment 7 bases; nucleotides outside the gene matches: 11. The CDR3 sequence: CASSFFGTGGNEQFF. As DNA, the CDR3 is TGTGCCAGCAGTTTTTTCGGGACAGGTGGGAATGAGCAGTTCTTC.

V and J are TRBV12-3 or TRBV12-4 and TRBJ1-1; D is undetermined. V gave up 3 bases and J gave up 5 bases, with 13 bases separating them. This CDR3 region has 14 residues. CDR3 DNA: TGTGCCAGCAGTTTTCTTGACCGGGAGACTGAAGCTTTCTTT. Translated, it gives CASSFLDRETEAFF.

This clonotype was observed a handful of times. CDR3 sequence (DNA): TGTGCCAGCAATTCCTACGGAGAACGGTGGGAGACCCAGTACTTC. Its translation is CASNSYGERWETQYF. The chain employs TRBV12-3 or TRBV12-4 and TRBJ2-5; D call uncertain. The CDR3 has 15 residues. Trimming shortened V by 7 bases and J by 5 bases, and 20 bases separated the two germline ends.